These 6 T cell receptor beta chains came from one sample sequenced in a study of blood T cell repertoires in COVID-19. Repertoires were generated with immunoSEQ multiplex PCR, while TCRdb's copy carries only in-frame clones and drops some. This sample has under 300,000 clones, with over 75% found just once. Sequences were obtained from PBMCs or T cells enriched from blood (not recorded which). The source of these receptors is a woman in her 50s who had recovered from COVID-19.

The rearrangement uses TRBV2 and TRBJ1-4; D perhaps matches TRBD1 (6 bases). Germline loops: CDR1 SNHLY, CDR2 FYNNEI. This CDR3 comprises 15 residues. Trimming shortened V by 0 bases and J by 6 bases, and 11 bases separated the two germline ends. This CDR3 is CASSEARTGHEKLFF. The CDR3 nucleotides are TGTGCCAGCAGTGAAGCGCGTACAGGGCATGAAAAACTGTTTTTT. Based on the CDR3 plus reference TRBV2 and TRBJ1-4, the full variable domain is EPEVTQTPSHQVTQMGQEVILRCVPISNHLYFYWYRQILGQKVEFLVSFYNNEISEKSEIFDDQFSVERPDGSNFTLKIRSTKLEDSAMYFCASSEARTGHEKLFFGSGTQLSVL.

The chain combines TRBV3-1 (or the pseudogene TRBV3-2) with TRBJ1-2; D perhaps matches TRBD1 (5 bases). V gave up 5 bases and J gave up 2 bases, with 9 bases separating them. CDR3 length: 13 residues. Germline loops: CDR1 LGHDT, CDR2 YNNKEL (reference sequence). CDR3 in amino acids: CASSTRQNYGYTF. The CDR3, as DNA: TGTGCCAGCAGCACACGACAGAACTATGGCTACACCTTC.

This chain uses TRBV6-6 with TRBJ2-7; D may be TRBD2 (6 bases). Trimming removed 0 bases at V and 3 bases at J, with 15 bases between. CDR1 and CDR2 from the germline V gene are MNHNY and SVGAGI (reference sequence). The CDR3 runs 16 residues. CDR3 protein: CASSYSSGEKVYEQYF. The CDR3 region has the DNA TGTGCCAGCAGTTACTCGTCGGGGGAGAAGGTCTACGAGCAGTACTTC.

This chain joins TRBV7-2 and TRBJ1-5, with a possible D match to TRBD1 (5 bases). Trimming took 3 bases from V and 4 from J, leaving 10 bases between them. There are 14 residues in the CDR3. Germline V gene data show CDR1 as SGHTA and CDR2 as FQGNSA. The CDR3 nucleotides are TGTGCCAGCAGCTTGAAGCCAGGGAATCAGCCCCAGCATTTT. It translates to CASSLKPGNQPQHF.

This clone has only a few counts. CDR3 protein: CAWSERLPREKLFF. CDR3 DNA sequence: TGTGCCTGGAGTGAAAGATTGCCGCGGGAAAAACTGTTTTTT. The chain combines TRBV30 with TRBJ1-4; no firm D call. Trimming left V 1 base short and J 8 bases short, with 14 bases between. Germline V gene data show CDR1 as GTSNPN and CDR2 as SVGIG (reference sequence). The CDR3 runs to 14 residues.

The rearrangement links TRBV11-3 to TRBJ2-7, with D possibly being TRBD1 (6 bases). Between the trimmed V and J ends, which lost 4 bases and 5 bases, there was a span of 15 bases. Germline CDR1 is SGHNT and CDR2 is YENEEA. This CDR3 has 14 amino acids. CDR3 residues: CASSSLSRDNEQYF. The CDR3 DNA sequence: TGTGCCAGCAGCTCCTTGTCCCGGGACAACGAGCAGTACTTC.